This entry lists 10 T cell receptor beta chains sequenced from one sample in a study of shared clonotypes between healthy human individuals. Assay: immunoSEQ multiplex PCR; the TCRdb copy retains only in-frame clones and omits some. Of 2 million to 2.5 million clones in the sample, approximately 95% were seen once. The source material was naive CD4+ T cells from PBMCs. The subset denotes: CD45RA+ positively selected. The receptor source for this set is a man aged 18 to 30 in good health. Some clones in this sample may be carry-over from other donors' samples.

This sequence joins TRBV7-3 and TRBJ2-4, with D possibly TRBD2 on 6 matching bases. Per the germline V gene, CDR1 is SGHTA and CDR2 is FQGTGA. V was cut by 2 bases and J by 6 bases, with 11 bases left in between. The CDR3 has 14 residues. CDR3 residues: CASSLGGLTNIQYF. CDR3 coding DNA: TGTGCCAGCAGCTTAGGGGGGTTAACAAACATTCAGTACTTC.

The chain recombines TRBV29-1 with TRBJ2-3, with 7 positions matching TRBD2. The V gene end was trimmed by 7 bases and the J gene end by 0 bases; junction bases not matched to a gene: 10. The CDR3 covers 15 residues. Germline lookup yields CDR1 SQVTM and CDR2 ANQGSEA. The CDR3 loop reads CSAPPPAGSTDTQYF. The CDR3 bases are TGCAGCGCTCCCCCCCCAGCGGGAAGCACAGATACGCAGTATTTT.

This clone occurred once. J is TRBJ2-1 and V is TRBV4-2, with 10 bases matching TRBD2. This CDR3 spans 16 amino acids. Per the germline V gene, CDR1 is LGHNA and CDR2 is YNFKEQ. V dropped 1 base and J dropped 8; count of bases not matched to a gene: 8. The CDR3 bases are TGTGCCAGCAGCCAAGGCGGGACTAGCGTAAAGTATGAGCAGTTCTTC. Protein sequence: CASSQGGTSVKYEQFF.

This clone was detected only once. This chain uses TRBV30 with TRBJ2-7; D possibly uses TRBD1 or TRBD2 (5 bases each). Per germline, CDR1 GTSNPN and CDR2 SVGIG (reference sequence). The V and J ends lost 0 bases and 2 bases respectively, with 17 bases between them. The CDR3 covers 16 residues. CDR3 coding DNA: TGTGCCTGGAGTGTATCACGCTTTGGGGGTCCCTACGAGCAGTACTTC. It specifies CAWSVSRFGGPYEQYF. The variable domain in full, with the rest retrieved from reference TRBV30 and TRBJ2-7, is SQTIHQWPATLVQPVGSPLSLECTVEGTSNPNLYWYRQAAGRGLQLLFYSVGIGQISSEVPQNLSASRPQDRQFILSSKKLLLSDSGFYLCAWSVSRFGGPYEQYFGPGTRLTVT.

The genes are TRBV9 and TRBJ1-2, with D possibly TRBD1 on 6 matching bases. From germline, CDR1 is SGDLS and CDR2 YYNGEE. V was pared by 2 bases and J by 4 bases, with 12 bases between. The CDR3 runs 14 residues. The CDR3 loop reads CASSVQGRSYGYTF. CDR3 in DNA: TGTGCCAGCAGCGTTCAGGGGCGAAGCTATGGCTACACCTTC.

In this sample, this clone turned up once. The chain joins TRBV29-1 to TRBJ2-3; TRBD2 might be the D (5 bases). Germline-derived CDR1 and CDR2 are SQVTM and ANQGSEA. The CDR3 spans 13 residues. The V and J ends lost 6 bases and 6 bases respectively, with 16 bases between them. CDR3 DNA sequence: TGCAGCGTGAGAGGGCGCGCCGTGGATACGCAGTATTTT. As protein: CSVRGRAVDTQYF.

The rearrangement uses TRBV10-3 and TRBJ2-3; D perhaps matches TRBD2 (5 bases). Trimming removed 10 bases at V and 6 bases at J, with 14 bases between. This CDR3 is built from 12 residues. Germline V gives CDR1 ENHRY, CDR2 SYGVKD. The CDR3 DNA reads TGTGCCAGCTCCGGGGAACGGGATACGCAGTATTTT. As protein: CASSGERDTQYF.

Comments on this clone: Within the sample, other DNA sequences also encode this same CDR3. The chain couples TRBV28 to TRBJ2-1, with 11 positions matching TRBD2. CDR3 length: 16 amino acids. Germline lookup yields CDR1 MDHEN and CDR2 SYDVKM. The V gene end was trimmed by 6 bases and the J gene end by 2 bases; junction bases not matched to a gene: 6. This CDR3 reads CASSLAGGRAYNEQFF. Written as DNA, the CDR3 is TGTGCCAGCAGCCTAGCGGGAGGACGGGCCTACAATGAGCAGTTCTTC.

V gene TRBV28 combines with J gene TRBJ2-4, with D possibly matching TRBD1 (5 bases). V was cut by 5 bases and J by 2 bases, with 13 bases left in between. The germline V gene has CDR1 MDHEN and CDR2 SYDVKM. The CDR3 is made up of 15 amino acids. CDR3 nucleotides: TGTGCCAGCAGTCCGCCCAGGGTGTCCAAAAACATTCAGTACTTC. It encodes CASSPPRVSKNIQYF.

Of note for this clone: Other DNA sequences within the sample encode an identical CDR3. V usage is TRBV4-3 and J usage is TRBJ2-5; possibly TRBD2 for D (6 bases). V lost 0 bases and J lost 5, with 7 bases in between. The germline gives CDR1 LGHNA, CDR2 YSLEER. This CDR3 spans 13 amino acids. The CDR3 region has the DNA TGCGCCAGCAGCCAAGAAGGAGGGGAGACCCAGTACTTC. It is translated as CASSQEGGETQYF.